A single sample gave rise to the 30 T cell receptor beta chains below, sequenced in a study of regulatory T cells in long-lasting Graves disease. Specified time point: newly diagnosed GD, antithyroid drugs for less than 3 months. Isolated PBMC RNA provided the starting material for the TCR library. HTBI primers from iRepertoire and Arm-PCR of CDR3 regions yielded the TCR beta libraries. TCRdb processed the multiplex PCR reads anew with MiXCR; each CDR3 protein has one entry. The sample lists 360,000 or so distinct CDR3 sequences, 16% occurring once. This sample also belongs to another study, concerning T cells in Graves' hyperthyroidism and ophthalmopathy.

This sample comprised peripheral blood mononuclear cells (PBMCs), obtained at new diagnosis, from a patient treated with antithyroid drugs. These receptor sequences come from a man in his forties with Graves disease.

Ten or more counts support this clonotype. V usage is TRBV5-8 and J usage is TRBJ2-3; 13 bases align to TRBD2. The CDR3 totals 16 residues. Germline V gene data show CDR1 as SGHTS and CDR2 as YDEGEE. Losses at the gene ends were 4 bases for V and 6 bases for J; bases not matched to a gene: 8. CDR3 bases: TGTGCCAGCAGCCCCCGGGGGACTAGCGGGGTGGATACGCAGTATTTT. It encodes CASSPRGTSGVDTQYF.

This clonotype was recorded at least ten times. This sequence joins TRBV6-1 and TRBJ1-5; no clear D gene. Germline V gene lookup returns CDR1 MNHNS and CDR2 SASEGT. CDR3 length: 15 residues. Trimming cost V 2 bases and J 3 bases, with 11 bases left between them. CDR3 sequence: CASSESWGFNQPQHF. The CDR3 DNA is TGTGCCAGCAGTGAATCTTGGGGATTCAATCAGCCCCAGCATTTT.

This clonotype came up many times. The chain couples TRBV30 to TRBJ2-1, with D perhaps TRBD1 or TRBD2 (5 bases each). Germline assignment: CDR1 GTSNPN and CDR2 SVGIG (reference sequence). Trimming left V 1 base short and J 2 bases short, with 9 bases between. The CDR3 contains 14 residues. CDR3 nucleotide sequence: TGTGCCTGGAGTGAGCTGGGGGCCTACAATGAGCAGTTCTTC. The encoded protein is CAWSELGAYNEQFF. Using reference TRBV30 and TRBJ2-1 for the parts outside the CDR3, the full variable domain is SQTIHQWPATLVQPVGSPLSLECTVEGTSNPNLYWYRQAAGRGLQLLFYSVGIGQISSEVPQNLSASRPQDRQFILSSKKLLLSDSGFYLCAWSELGAYNEQFFGPGTRLTVL.

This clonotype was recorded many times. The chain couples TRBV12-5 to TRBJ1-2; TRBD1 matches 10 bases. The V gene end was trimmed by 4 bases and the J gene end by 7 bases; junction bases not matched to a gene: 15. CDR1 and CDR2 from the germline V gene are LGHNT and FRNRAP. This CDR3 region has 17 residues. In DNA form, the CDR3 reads TGTGCTAGTGGTTCTCCGGTCCCGACAGGGGGCGAGTCTGGCTACACCTTC. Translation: CASGSPVPTGGESGYTF.

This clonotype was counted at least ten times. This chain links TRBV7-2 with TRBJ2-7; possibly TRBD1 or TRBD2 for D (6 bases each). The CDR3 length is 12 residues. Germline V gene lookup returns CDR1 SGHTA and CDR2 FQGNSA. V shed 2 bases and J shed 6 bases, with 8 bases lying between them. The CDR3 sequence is CASSLWGAEQYF. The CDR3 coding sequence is TGTGCCAGCAGCTTATGGGGGGCCGAGCAGTACTTC.

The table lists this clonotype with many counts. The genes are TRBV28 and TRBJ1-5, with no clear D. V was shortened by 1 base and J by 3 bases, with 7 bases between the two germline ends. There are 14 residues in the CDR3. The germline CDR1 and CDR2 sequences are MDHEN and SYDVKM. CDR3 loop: CASSLSQPNQPQHF. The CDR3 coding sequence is TGTGCCAGCAGTTTATCGCAGCCCAATCAGCCCCAGCATTTT. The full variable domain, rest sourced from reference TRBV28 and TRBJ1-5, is DVKVTQSSRYLVKRTGEKVFLECVQDMDHENMFWYRQDPGLGLRLIYFSYDVKMKEKGDIPEGYSVSREKKERFSLILESASTNQTSMYLCASSLSQPNQPQHFGDGTRLSIL.

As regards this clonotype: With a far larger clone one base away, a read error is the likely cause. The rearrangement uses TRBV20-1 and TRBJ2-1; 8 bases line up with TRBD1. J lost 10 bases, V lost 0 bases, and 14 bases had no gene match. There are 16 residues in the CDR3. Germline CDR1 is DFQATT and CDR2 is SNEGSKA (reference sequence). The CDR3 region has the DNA TGCAGTGCTAGAGATGGTGACAGGGGAAGCTCCTACGAGCAGTTCTTC. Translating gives CSARDGDRGSSYEQFF.

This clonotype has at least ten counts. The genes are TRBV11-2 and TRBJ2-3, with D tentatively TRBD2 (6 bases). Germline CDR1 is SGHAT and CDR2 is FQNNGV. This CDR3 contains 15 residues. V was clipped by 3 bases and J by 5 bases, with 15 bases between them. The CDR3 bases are TGTGCCAGCAGCTTCGAGCGCCCGGGGGAAGATACGCAGTATTTT. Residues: CASSFERPGEDTQYF.

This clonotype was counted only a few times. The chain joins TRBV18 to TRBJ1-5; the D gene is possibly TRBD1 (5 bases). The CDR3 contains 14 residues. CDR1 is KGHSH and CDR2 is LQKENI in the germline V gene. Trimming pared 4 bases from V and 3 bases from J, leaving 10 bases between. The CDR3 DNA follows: TGTGCCAGCTCACGCGGGGGATTCAATCAGCCCCAGCATTTT. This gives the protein CASSRGGFNQPQHF.

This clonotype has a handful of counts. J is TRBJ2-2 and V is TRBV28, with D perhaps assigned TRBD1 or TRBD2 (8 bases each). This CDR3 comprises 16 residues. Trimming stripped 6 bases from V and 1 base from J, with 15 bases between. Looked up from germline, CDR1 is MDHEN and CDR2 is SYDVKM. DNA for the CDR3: TGTGCCAGCAGGCGGGGGGACAGGTGGAACACCGGGGAGCTGTTTTTT. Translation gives CASRRGDRWNTGELFF. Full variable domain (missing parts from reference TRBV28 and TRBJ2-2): DVKVTQSSRYLVKRTGEKVFLECVQDMDHENMFWYRQDPGLGLRLIYFSYDVKMKEKGDIPEGYSVSREKKERFSLILESASTNQTSMYLCASRRGDRWNTGELFFGEGSRLTVL.

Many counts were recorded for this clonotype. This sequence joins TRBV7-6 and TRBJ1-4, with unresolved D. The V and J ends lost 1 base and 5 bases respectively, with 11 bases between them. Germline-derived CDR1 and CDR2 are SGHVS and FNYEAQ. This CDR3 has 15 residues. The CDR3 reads CASSLGAQLNEKLFF. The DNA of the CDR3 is TGTGCCAGCAGCTTAGGGGCCCAGCTCAATGAAAAACTGTTTTTT.

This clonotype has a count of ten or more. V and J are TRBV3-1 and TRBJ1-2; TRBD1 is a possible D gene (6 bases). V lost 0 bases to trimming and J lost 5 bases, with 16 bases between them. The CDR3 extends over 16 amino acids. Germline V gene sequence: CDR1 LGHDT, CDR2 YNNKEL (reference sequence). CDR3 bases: TGTGCCAGCAGCCAAGAAGTATTCCGGGGGGCTTATGGCTACACCTTC. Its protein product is CASSQEVFRGAYGYTF.

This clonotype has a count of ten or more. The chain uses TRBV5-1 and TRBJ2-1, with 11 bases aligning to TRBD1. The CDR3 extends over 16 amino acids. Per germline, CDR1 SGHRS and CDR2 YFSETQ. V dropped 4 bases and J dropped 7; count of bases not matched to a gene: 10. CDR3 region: CASSQPGTGGLNEQFF. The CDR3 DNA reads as TGCGCCAGCAGCCAACCCGGGACAGGGGGTTTGAATGAGCAGTTCTTC.

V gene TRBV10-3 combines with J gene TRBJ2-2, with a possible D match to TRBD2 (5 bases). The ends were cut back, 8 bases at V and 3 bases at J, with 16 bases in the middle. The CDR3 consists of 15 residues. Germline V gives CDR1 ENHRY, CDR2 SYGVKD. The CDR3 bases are TGTGCCATCCGTGCGTCGAACGGGGACACCGGGGAGCTGTTTTTT. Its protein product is CAIRASNGDTGELFF.

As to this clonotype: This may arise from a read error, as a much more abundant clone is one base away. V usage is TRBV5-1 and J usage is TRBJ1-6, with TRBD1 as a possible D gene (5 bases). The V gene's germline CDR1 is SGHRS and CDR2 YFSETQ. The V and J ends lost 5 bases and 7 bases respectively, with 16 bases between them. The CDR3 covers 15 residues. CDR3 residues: CASRPPGAENSPLHF. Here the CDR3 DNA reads TGCGCCAGCAGGCCTCCCGGGGCAGAGAATTCACCCCTCCACTTT.

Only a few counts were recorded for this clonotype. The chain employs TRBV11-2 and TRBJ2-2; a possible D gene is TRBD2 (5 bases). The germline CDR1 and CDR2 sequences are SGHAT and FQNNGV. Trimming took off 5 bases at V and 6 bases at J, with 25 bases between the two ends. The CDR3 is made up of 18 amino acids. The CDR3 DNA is TGTGCCAGCAGCACCCGGGAAATGTTCCGTCTGGTCTCCGGGGAGCTGTTTTTT. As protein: CASSTREMFRLVSGELFF.

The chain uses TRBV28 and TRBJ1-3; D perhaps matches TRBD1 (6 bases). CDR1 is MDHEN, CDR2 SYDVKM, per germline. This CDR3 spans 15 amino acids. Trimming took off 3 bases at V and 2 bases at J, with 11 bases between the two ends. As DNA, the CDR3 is TGTGCCAGCAGTTTGGCAGGGGTTGCTGGAAACACCATATATTTT. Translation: CASSLAGVAGNTIYF.

Here the CDR3 reads CASSLPGLAGAAYEQYF. The CDR3, as DNA: TGTGCCAGCAGCTTGCCGGGACTAGCGGGAGCGGCCTACGAGCAGTACTTC. V gene TRBV5-4 combines with J gene TRBJ2-7; 14 bases map to TRBD2. Germline values: CDR1 SGHNT, CDR2 YYREEE (reference sequence). This CDR3 has 17 amino acids. V trimming: 1 base; J trimming: 2 bases; junction bases outside the gene matches: 5.

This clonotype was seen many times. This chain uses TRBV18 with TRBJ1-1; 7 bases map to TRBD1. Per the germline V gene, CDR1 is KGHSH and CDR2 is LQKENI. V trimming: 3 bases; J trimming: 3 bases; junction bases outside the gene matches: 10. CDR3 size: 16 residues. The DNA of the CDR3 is TGTGCCAGCTCACCGACTACAGGGGTTATAGACACTGAAGCTTTCTTT. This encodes CASSPTTGVIDTEAFF.

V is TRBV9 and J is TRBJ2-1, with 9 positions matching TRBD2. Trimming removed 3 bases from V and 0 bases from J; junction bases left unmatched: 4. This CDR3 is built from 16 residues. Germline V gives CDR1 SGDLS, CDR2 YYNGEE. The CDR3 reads CASSAERGVSYNEQFF. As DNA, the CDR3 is TGTGCCAGCAGCGCAGAGCGGGGGGTCTCCTACAATGAGCAGTTCTTC.

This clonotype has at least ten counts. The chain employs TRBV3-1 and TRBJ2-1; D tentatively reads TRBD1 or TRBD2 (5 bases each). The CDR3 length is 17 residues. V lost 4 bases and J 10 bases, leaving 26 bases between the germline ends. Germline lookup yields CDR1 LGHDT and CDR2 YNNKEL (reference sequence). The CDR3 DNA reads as TGTGCCAGCAGCCCCCGTCGGTCTAGCAAAGGGGATGAGGAGCAGTTCTTC. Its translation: CASSPRRSSKGDEEQFF.

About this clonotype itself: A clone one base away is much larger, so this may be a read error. The DNA of the CDR3 is TGTGCCAGCAGTGCCCCGCGTCCGCAGTACTTC. It yields the protein CASSAPRPQYF. The chain links TRBV2 to TRBJ2-7; no clear D. Trimming stripped 4 bases from V and 9 bases from J, with 10 bases between. This CDR3 is 11 amino acids long. Germline-derived CDR1 and CDR2 are SNHLY and FYNNEI.

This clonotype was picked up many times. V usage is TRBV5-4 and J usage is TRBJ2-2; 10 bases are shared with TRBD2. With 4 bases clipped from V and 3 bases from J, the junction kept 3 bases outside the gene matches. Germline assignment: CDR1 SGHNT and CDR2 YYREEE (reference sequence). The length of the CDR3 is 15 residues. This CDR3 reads CASSATSGDTGELFF. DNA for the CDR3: TGTGCCAGCAGCGCCACTAGCGGGGACACCGGGGAGCTGTTTTTT. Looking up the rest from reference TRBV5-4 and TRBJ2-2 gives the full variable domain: ETGVTQSPTHLIKTRGQQVTLRCSSQSGHNTVSWYQQALGQGPQFIFQYYREEENGRGNFPPRFSGLQFPNYSSELNVNALELDDSALYLCASSATSGDTGELFFGEGSRLTVL.

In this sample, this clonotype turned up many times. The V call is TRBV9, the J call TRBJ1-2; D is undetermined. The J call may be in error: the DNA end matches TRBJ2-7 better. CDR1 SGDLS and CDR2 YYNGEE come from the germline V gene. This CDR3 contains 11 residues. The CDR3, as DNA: TGTGCCAGCAGTGACCCCTTGGGACAGTACTTC. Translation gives CASSDPLGQYF.

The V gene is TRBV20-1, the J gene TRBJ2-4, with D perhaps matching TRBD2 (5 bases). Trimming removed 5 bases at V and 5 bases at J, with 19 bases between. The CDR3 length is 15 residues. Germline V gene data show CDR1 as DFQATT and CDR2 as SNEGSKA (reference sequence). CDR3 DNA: TGCAGTGCTCTACGATTTAAGGTCGGGGAAAACATTCAGTACTTC. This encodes CSALRFKVGENIQYF.

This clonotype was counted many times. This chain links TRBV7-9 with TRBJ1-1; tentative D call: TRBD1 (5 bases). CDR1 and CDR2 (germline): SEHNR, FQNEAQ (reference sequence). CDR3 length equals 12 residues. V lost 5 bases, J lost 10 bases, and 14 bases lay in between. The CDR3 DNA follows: TGTGCCAGCAGCCGCGGGGGAAGGGTAGCTTTCTTT. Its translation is CASSRGGRVAFF.

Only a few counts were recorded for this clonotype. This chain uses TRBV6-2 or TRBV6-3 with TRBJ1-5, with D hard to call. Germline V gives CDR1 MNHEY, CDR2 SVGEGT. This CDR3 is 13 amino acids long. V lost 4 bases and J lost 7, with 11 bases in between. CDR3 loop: CASSSSVRQPQHF. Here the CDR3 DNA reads TGTGCCAGCAGTTCCTCGGTTCGCCAGCCCCAGCATTTT.

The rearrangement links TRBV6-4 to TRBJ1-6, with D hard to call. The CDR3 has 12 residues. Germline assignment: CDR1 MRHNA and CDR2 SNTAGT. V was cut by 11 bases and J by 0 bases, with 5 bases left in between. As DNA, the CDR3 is TGTGCCGTCCGCTCCTATAATTCACCCCTCCACTTT. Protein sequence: CAVRSYNSPLHF.

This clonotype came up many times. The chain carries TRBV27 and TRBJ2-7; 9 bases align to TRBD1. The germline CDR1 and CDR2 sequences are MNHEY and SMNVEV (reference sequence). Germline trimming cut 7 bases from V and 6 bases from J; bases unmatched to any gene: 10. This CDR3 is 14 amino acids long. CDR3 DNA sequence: TGTGCCAGCACGAAACAGGGGGCGCGAAGCGAGCAGTACTTC. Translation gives CASTKQGARSEQYF.

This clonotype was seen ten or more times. CDR3: CASSFMSGTGSQYF. The CDR3 nucleotides read TGTGCCAGCAGTTTTATGTCCGGGACAGGGTCGCAGTATTTT. The chain has TRBV28 and TRBJ2-3; 9 bases are a match to TRBD1. The V segment lost 3 bases and the J segment 10 bases; nucleotides outside the gene matches: 8. CDR3 length: 14 residues. Per germline, CDR1 MDHEN and CDR2 SYDVKM.